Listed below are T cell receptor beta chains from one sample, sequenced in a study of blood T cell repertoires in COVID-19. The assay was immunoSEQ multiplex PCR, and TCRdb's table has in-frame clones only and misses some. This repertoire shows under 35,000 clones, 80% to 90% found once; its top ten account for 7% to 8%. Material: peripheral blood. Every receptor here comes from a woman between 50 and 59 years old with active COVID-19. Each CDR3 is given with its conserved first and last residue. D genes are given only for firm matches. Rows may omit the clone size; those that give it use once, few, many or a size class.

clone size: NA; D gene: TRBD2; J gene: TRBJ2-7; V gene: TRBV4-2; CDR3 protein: CASSQQSTSFHEQYF; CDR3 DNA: TGTGCCAGCAGCCAACAATCGACTAGCTTCCACGAGCAGTACTTC
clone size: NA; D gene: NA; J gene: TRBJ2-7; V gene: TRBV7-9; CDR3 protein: CASSLGYEEQYF; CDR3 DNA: TGTGCCAGCAGCTTAGGGTACGAGGAGCAGTACTTC
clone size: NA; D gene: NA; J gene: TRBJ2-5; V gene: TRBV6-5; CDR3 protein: CASSSYRDKKETQYF; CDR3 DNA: TGTGCCAGCAGTTCCTACCGGGACAAGAAAGAGACCCAGTACTTC
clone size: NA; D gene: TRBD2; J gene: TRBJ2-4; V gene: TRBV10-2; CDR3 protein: CASPRLEREKGLGKNIQYF; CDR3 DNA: TGCGCCAGCCCCAGGTTGGAGCGGGAGAAAGGGCTGGGCAAAAACATTCAGTACTTC
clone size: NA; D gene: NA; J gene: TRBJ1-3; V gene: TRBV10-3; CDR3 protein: CAISDSDTPGNTIYF; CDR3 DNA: TGTGCCATCAGTGACTCAGACACCCCTGGAAACACCATATATTTT
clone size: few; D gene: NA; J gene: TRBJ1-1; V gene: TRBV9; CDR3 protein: CASSVEMAENTEAFF; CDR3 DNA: TGTGCCAGCAGCGTAGAAATGGCGGAGAACACTGAAGCTTTCTTT
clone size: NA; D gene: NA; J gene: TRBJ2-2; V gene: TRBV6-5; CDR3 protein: CASSPRQNTGELFF; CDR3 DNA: TGTGCCAGCAGCCCCCGACAGAACACCGGGGAGCTGTTTTTT
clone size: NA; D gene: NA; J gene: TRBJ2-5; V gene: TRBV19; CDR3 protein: CATSAWETQYF; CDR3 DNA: TGTGCCACCTCTGCGTGGGAGACCCAGTACTTC
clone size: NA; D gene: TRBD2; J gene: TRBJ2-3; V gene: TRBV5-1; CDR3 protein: CASGVAGGPSTDTQYF; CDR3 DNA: TGCGCCAGCGGGGTAGCGGGAGGGCCTAGCACAGATACGCAGTATTTT
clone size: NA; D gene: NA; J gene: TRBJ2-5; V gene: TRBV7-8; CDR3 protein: CASSLRAGRSLAQYF; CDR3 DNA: TGTGCCAGCAGCTTAAGGGCGGGACGGTCGTTGGCCCAGTACTTC
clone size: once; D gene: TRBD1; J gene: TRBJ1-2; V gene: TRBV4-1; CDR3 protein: CASSPSGGSYGYTF; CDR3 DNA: TGCGCCAGCAGCCCCTCAGGGGGCAGCTATGGCTACACCTTC
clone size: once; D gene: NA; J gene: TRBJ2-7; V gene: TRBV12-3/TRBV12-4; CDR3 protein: CASRGLSYEQYF; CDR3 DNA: TGTGCCAGCAGGGGCCTTTCCTACGAGCAGTACTTC
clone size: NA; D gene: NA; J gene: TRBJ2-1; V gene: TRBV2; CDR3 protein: CASSEAGLVPFF; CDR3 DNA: TGTGCCAGCAGTGAAGCGGGCCTCGTCCCATTCTTC
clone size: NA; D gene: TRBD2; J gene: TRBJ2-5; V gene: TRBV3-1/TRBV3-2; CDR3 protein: CASSPGGGQETQYF; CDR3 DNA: TGTGCCAGCAGTCCTGGGGGAGGGCAAGAGACCCAGTACTTC
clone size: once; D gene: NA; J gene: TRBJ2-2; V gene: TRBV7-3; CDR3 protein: CASSDKNTGELFF; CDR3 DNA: TGTGCCAGCAGCGACAAGAACACCGGGGAGCTGTTTTTT
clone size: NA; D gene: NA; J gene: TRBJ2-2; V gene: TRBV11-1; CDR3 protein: CASSVDSTGELFF; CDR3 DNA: TGTGCCAGCAGCGTGGACAGCACCGGGGAGCTGTTTTTT
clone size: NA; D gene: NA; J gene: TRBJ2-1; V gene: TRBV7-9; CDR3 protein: CASSDSTAYNEQFF; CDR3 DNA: TGTGCCAGCAGCGACAGCACAGCCTACAATGAGCAGTTCTTC
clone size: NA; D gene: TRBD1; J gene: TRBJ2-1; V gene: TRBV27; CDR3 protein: CASSLTSDRDTYNEQFF; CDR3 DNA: TGTGCCAGCAGTTTAACATCAGACAGGGACACCTACAATGAGCAGTTCTTC
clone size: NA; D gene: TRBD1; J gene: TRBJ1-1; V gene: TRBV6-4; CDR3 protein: CASSEQGGTEAFF; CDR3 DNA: TGTGCCAGCAGTGAACAGGGGGGGACTGAAGCTTTCTTT
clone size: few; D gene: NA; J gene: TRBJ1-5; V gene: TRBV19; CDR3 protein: CASSIVENNQPQHF; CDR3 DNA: TGTGCCAGTAGTATCGTAGAGAACAATCAGCCCCAGCATTTT
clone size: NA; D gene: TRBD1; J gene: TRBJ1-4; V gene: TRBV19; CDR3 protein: CASSIPGTGIRKLFF; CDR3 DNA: TGTGCCAGTAGTATACCCGGGACAGGGATTAGAAAACTGTTTTTT
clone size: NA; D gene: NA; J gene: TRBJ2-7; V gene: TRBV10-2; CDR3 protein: CASSVSSGYDEQYF; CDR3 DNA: TGCGCCAGCAGTGTTTCGAGCGGGTACGACGAGCAGTACTTC
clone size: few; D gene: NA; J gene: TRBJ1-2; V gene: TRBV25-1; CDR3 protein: CASSFGGGYTF; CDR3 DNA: TGTGCCAGCTCCTTTGGAGGAGGCTACACCTTC
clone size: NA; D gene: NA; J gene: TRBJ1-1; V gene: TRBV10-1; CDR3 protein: CASSESSGIAFF; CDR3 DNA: TGCGCCAGCAGTGAATCCTCAGGGATAGCTTTCTTT
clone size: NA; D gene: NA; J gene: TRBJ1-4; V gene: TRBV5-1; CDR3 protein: CASSLTRVLNEKLFF; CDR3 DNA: TGCGCCAGCAGCTTAACCAGGGTCCTTAATGAAAAACTGTTTTTT
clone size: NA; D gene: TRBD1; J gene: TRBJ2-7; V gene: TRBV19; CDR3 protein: CASSIGTGRAYEQYF; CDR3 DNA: TGTGCCAGTAGTATCGGGACAGGGCGGGCCTACGAGCAGTACTTC
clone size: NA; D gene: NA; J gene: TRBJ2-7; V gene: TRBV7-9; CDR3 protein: CASSPPGSEQYF; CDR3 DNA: TGTGCCAGCAGCCCCCCCGGGAGCGAGCAGTACTTC
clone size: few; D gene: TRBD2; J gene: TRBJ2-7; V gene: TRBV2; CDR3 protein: CASGLDYEQYF; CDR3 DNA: TGTGCCAGCGGACTAGACTACGAGCAGTACTTC
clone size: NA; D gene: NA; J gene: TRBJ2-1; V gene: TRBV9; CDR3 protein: CASSKTGDLYNEQFF; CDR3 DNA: TGTGCCAGCAGCAAGACAGGTGACCTCTACAATGAGCAGTTCTTC
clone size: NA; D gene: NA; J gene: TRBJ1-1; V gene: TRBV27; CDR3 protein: CASTPVGENTEAFF; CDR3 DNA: TGTGCCAGCACCCCTGTAGGGGAGAACACTGAAGCTTTCTTT
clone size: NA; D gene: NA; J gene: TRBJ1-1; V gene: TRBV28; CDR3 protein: CASSSSLRGTEAFF; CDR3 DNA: TGTGCCAGCAGTTCCTCGTTAAGGGGGACTGAAGCTTTCTTT
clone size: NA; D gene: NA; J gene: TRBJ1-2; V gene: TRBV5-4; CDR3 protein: CASSPDGGRGYTF; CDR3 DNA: TGTGCCAGCAGCCCGGACGGGGGTCGCGGCTACACCTTC
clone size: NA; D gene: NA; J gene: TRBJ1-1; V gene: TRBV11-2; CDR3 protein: CASSSGLQGNTEAFF; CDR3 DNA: TGTGCCAGCAGCTCCGGGCTTCAGGGAAACACTGAAGCTTTCTTT
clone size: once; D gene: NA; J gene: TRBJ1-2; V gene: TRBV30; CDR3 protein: CAWSLKGIVPDFRYGYTF; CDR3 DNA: TGTGCCTGGAGTCTTAAGGGGATAGTCCCCGATTTCCGCTATGGCTACACCTTC
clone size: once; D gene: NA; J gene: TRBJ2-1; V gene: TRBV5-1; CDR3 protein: CAKGEGVWDGYNEQFF; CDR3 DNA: TGCGCCAAAGGGGAGGGGGTGTGGGATGGGTACAATGAGCAGTTCTTC
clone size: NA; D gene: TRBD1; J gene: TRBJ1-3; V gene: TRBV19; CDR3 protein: CASSITDRISGNTIYF; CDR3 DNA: TGTGCCAGTAGTATCACGGACAGGATCTCTGGAAACACCATATATTTT
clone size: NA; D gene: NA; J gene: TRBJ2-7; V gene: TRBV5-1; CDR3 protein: CASSFTGFDEQYF; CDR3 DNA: TGCGCCAGCAGCTTTACAGGGTTCGACGAGCAGTACTTC
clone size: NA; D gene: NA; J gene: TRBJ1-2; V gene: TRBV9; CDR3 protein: CASSDPMTDGYTF; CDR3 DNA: TGTGCCAGCAGCGACCCGATGACTGATGGCTACACCTTC
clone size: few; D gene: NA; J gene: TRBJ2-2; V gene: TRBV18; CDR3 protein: CASSPLREAGELFF; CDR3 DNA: TGTGCCAGCTCACCACTCAGGGAGGCCGGGGAGCTGTTTTTT
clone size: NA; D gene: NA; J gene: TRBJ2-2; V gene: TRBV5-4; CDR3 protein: CASRGGGSRTGELFF; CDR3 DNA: TGTGCCAGCAGAGGGGGGGGTTCAAGGACCGGGGAGCTGTTTTTT
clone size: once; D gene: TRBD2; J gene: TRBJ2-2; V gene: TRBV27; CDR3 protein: CASRRLGGRAGGELFF; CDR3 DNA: TGTGCCAGCAGACGACTGGGCGGGAGGGCCGGCGGGGAGCTGTTTTTT
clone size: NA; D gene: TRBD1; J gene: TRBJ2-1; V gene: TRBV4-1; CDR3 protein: CASSHGSGTGRPNEQFF; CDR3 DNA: TGCGCCAGCAGCCACGGATCCGGGACAGGGCGCCCCAATGAGCAGTTCTTC
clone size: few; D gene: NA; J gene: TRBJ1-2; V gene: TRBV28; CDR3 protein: CASRGIQAYGYTF; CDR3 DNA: TGTGCCAGCAGGGGAATACAGGCCTATGGCTACACCTTC
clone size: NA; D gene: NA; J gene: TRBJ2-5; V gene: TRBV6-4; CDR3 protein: CASSDSKSRSGAEETQYF; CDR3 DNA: TGTGCCAGCAGTGACTCGAAAAGCCGATCAGGGGCGGAAGAGACCCAGTACTTC
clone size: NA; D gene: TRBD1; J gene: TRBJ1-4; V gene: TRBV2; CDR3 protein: CASSAQGQGGEKLFF; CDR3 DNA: TGTGCCAGCAGTGCTCAAGGACAGGGGGGAGAAAAACTGTTTTTT
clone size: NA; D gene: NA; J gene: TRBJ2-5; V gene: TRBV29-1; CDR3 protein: CSVVRDYQETQYF; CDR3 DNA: TGCAGCGTTGTCAGGGATTACCAAGAGACCCAGTACTTC
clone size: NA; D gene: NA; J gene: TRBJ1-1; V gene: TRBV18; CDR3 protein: CASSPRQNTEAFF; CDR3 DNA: TGTGCCAGCTCACCCAGACAAAACACTGAAGCTTTCTTT
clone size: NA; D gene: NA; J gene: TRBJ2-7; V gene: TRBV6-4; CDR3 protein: CASSDPSTGHRVSYEQYF; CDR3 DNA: TGTGCCAGCAGTGACCCATCTACTGGGCACAGGGTATCCTACGAGCAGTACTTC
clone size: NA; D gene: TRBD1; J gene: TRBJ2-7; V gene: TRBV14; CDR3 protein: CASSQLAGQGSREQYF; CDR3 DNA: TGTGCCAGCAGCCAACTTGCGGGACAGGGTTCGCGCGAGCAGTACTTC
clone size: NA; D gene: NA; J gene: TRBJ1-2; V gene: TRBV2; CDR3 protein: CASSEGAPVGGYTF; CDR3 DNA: TGTGCCAGCAGTGAAGGGGCCCCGGTTGGTGGCTACACCTTC